This TCR beta chain was found in a study of cytotoxic CD8 clonotypes in ibrutinib-treated CLL. For the study at large: Specimens for response were gathered following a median around a year of therapy, spanning 6 to 36.

Some clones are missing from TCRdb's copy, which holds only in-frame ones; the method was immunoSEQ multiplex PCR. The table lists around 70,000 clones, roughly nine tenths of them singletons. The germline gives CDR1 LNHDA, CDR2 SQIVND (reference sequence). CDR3 length equals 18 residues. The junction had 8 bases not matched to a gene; V was cut back by 6 bases and J by 4 bases. Sequenced material: PBMCs, taken after 12 months of ibrutinib treatment. The chain is built from TRBV19 and TRBJ2-2, with 16 bases that match TRBD2. The sequence came from a human donor with chronic lymphocytic leukemia. CDR3: CASRTGTSGRAATGELFF. The CDR3 DNA is TGTGCCAGTAGGACCGGGACTAGCGGGAGGGCTGCCACCGGGGAGCTGTTTTTT.